These T cell receptor beta chains were read from a single sample in a study of cytomegalovirus exposure and HLA in healthy donors. The data were produced by immunoSEQ multiplex PCR, yet TCRdb's version contains in-frame clones alone and is incomplete. This sample has 130,000 or so clones; about four fifths occur once, and the top ten carry roughly 2.4%. Sequenced: PBMCs. These receptors all come from a woman between 35 and 50 years old in good health and CMV-seronegative. CDR3s include the opening cysteine and the closing phenylalanine or tryptophan. Each record gives: J gene, D gene, V gene, clone size, CDR3 DNA, CDR3 protein. D genes are given only for firm matches. Size values are once, few and many counts, or a class for expanded clones, and some rows have none.

J: TRBJ1-1; D: .; V: TRBV7-3; size: once; DNA: TGTGCCAGCAGCGGCAGGGGTTTTAACACTGAAGCTTTCTTT; CDR3: CASSGRGFNTEAFF
J: TRBJ1-2; D: TRBD1; V: TRBV19; size: .; DNA: TGTGCCAGTAGTATACGGGACAGGGGCTACGGCTACACCTTC; CDR3: CASSIRDRGYGYTF
J: TRBJ1-1; D: .; V: TRBV28; size: .; DNA: TGTGCCAGCAACGTGTATACAGGACCGCTTGGCACTGAAGCTTTCTTT; CDR3: CASNVYTGPLGTEAFF
J: TRBJ2-2; D: TRBD1; V: TRBV7-3; size: once; DNA: TGTGCCAGCAGCCCAGGGGGACGGACCGGGGAGCTGTTTTTT; CDR3: CASSPGGRTGELFF
J: TRBJ2-7; D: .; V: TRBV5-1; size: .; DNA: TGCGCCAGCAGCTTCCGTCAAACCTCCTACGAGCAGTACTTC; CDR3: CASSFRQTSYEQYF
J: TRBJ1-1; D: .; V: TRBV2; size: .; DNA: TGTGCCAGCAGTGAACGGTTACCGAACACTGAAGCTTTCTTT; CDR3: CASSERLPNTEAFF
J: TRBJ1-2; D: TRBD1; V: TRBV7-9; size: .; DNA: TGTGCCAGCAGCTTAGCGCAGGGGGAGCTGCTCTATGGCTACACCTTC; CDR3: CASSLAQGELLYGYTF
J: TRBJ1-1; D: .; V: TRBV7-9; size: .; DNA: TGTGCCAGCAGCTCTGGCAAGAACACTGAAGCTTTCTTT; CDR3: CASSSGKNTEAFF
J: TRBJ2-7; D: TRBD2; V: TRBV14; size: .; DNA: TGTGCCAGCAGCCCCCCCCCTAGCGGGAGGCCCTACGAGCAGTACTTC; CDR3: CASSPPPSGRPYEQYF
J: TRBJ2-1; D: TRBD2; V: TRBV7-2; size: .; DNA: TGTGCCAGCAGTCTAAGCGGGATAGGCAATGAGCAGTTCTTC; CDR3: CASSLSGIGNEQFF
J: TRBJ2-5; D: .; V: TRBV5-6; size: .; DNA: TGTGCCAGCAGCTTGTTCCGGGGGACTCGGGAGACCCAGTACTTC; CDR3: CASSLFRGTRETQYF
J: TRBJ1-1; D: .; V: TRBV6-1; size: once; DNA: TGTGCCAGCAGTGAGAGGGTGACGAGAATGGATTTCTTT; CDR3: CASSERVTRMDFF
J: TRBJ2-7; D: .; V: TRBV7-2; size: once; DNA: TGTGCCAGCAGCTCGGAGGGGTCCCTCTCCTACGAGCAGTACTTC; CDR3: CASSSEGSLSYEQYF
J: TRBJ1-4; D: .; V: TRBV28; size: .; DNA: TGTGCCAGCAGTTTCTCAGGGTCTAGGGAAAAACTGTTTTTT; CDR3: CASSFSGSREKLFF
J: TRBJ2-1; D: .; V: TRBV11-3; size: .; DNA: TGTGCCAGCAGCTTAGGGCAGGGCGCCTACAATGAGCAGTTCTTC; CDR3: CASSLGQGAYNEQFF
J: TRBJ1-2; D: TRBD1; V: TRBV28; size: .; DNA: TGTGCCGGGTCGGACAGGGGCTATGGCTACACCTTC; CDR3: CAGSDRGYGYTF
J: TRBJ2-3; D: .; V: TRBV27; size: .; DNA: TGTGCCAGCAGTCCAGGGGGACTCGGCGGGGATACGCAGTATTTT; CDR3: CASSPGGLGGDTQYF
J: TRBJ2-5; D: .; V: TRBV7-2; size: .; DNA: TGTGCCAGCAGCCAGATGGTGGAGACCCAGTACTTC; CDR3: CASSQMVETQYF
J: TRBJ1-2; D: .; V: TRBV5-1; size: .; DNA: TGCGCCAGCAGCTTAGAGGGAGGTTATGGCTACACCTTC; CDR3: CASSLEGGYGYTF
J: TRBJ1-1; D: .; V: TRBV28; size: .; DNA: TGTGCCAGCAACCCCCCCGGAGTGAACACTGAAGCTTTCTTT; CDR3: CASNPPGVNTEAFF
J: TRBJ2-1; D: TRBD2; V: TRBV7-3; size: .; DNA: TGTGCCAGCAGCTCCTTAGCGGGAGGGTCGAATGAGCAGTTCTTC; CDR3: CASSSLAGGSNEQFF
J: TRBJ2-1; D: .; V: TRBV5-4; size: few; DNA: TGTGCCAGCAGCTTGTCGAGCGGCTACTACAATGAGCAGTTCTTC; CDR3: CASSLSSGYYNEQFF
J: TRBJ1-5; D: .; V: TRBV7-2; size: once; DNA: TGTGCCAGCGCCTGGGCAGGGGAAAGCAATCAGCCCCAGCATTTT; CDR3: CASAWAGESNQPQHF
J: TRBJ1-2; D: .; V: TRBV27; size: .; DNA: TGTGCCAGCAGTTTATCGGAGGGAGGGTATGGCTACACCTTC; CDR3: CASSLSEGGYGYTF
J: TRBJ2-7; D: TRBD1; V: TRBV5-4; size: .; DNA: TGTGCCAGCAGCCGGGACAGCTACGAGCAGTACTTC; CDR3: CASSRDSYEQYF
J: TRBJ1-5; D: .; V: TRBV19; size: .; DNA: TGTGCCAGTTGGCCGGTAGGGGAGGGGATCCATCAGCCCCAGCATTTT; CDR3: CASWPVGEGIHQPQHF
J: TRBJ1-4; D: TRBD1; V: TRBV7-2; size: .; DNA: TGTGCCAGCAGCTTAGGGGCAGGGGGTGAAAAACTGTTTTTT; CDR3: CASSLGAGGEKLFF
J: TRBJ1-1; D: .; V: TRBV5-1; size: .; DNA: TGCGCCAGCAGCTTGACTACCGCGAACACTGAAGCTTTCTTT; CDR3: CASSLTTANTEAFF
J: TRBJ1-6; D: .; V: TRBV7-2; size: .; DNA: TGTGCCAGCAGCCCCCAGCAGGGATCACCCCTCCACTTT; CDR3: CASSPQQGSPLHF
J: TRBJ2-4; D: .; V: TRBV7-8; size: .; DNA: TGTGCCAGCAGCGGCAGGGGCTTGGCCAAAAACATTCAGTACTTC; CDR3: CASSGRGLAKNIQYF
J: TRBJ2-2; D: .; V: TRBV19; size: .; DNA: TGTGCCAGTATTCGGGGATTCGGGTGGAACACCGGGGAGCTGTTTTTT; CDR3: CASIRGFGWNTGELFF
J: TRBJ2-7; D: .; V: TRBV4-3; size: .; DNA: TGCGCCAGCAGCCGACAGTGGATTGGGGAGCAGTACTTC; CDR3: CASSRQWIGEQYF
J: TRBJ1-2; D: .; V: TRBV6-5; size: few; DNA: TGTGCCAGCAGTTACTCATGGGCGCCGGACTATGGCTACACCTTC; CDR3: CASSYSWAPDYGYTF
J: TRBJ2-1; D: .; V: TRBV7-2; size: .; DNA: TGTGCCAGCAGCCTGACTGGGGCCAGCTCCTACAATGAGCAGTTCTTC; CDR3: CASSLTGASSYNEQFF
J: TRBJ1-2; D: .; V: TRBV7-2; size: .; DNA: TGTGCCAGCAGCTCCTTGTCCCTCAGCGTACATGGCTACACCTTC; CDR3: CASSSLSLSVHGYTF
J: TRBJ1-2; D: .; V: TRBV7-9; size: .; DNA: TGTTCCAGCAATAAACAGGGAATAGGTGGCTACACCTTC; CDR3: CSSNKQGIGGYTF
J: TRBJ1-5; D: TRBD1; V: TRBV6-6; size: .; DNA: TGTGCCAGCAATTTGGGACAGGGCAATCAGCCCCAGCATTTT; CDR3: CASNLGQGNQPQHF
J: TRBJ1-2; D: .; V: TRBV6-1; size: .; DNA: TGTGCCAGCATATTAGGCGGGGGAATAGGCTATGGCTACACCTTC; CDR3: CASILGGGIGYGYTF
J: TRBJ1-1; D: TRBD1; V: TRBV6-5; size: few; DNA: TGTGCCAGCAGTGCCCGGGACAGGGGGCTTACTGAAGCTTTCTTT; CDR3: CASSARDRGLTEAFF
J: TRBJ1-4; D: TRBD1; V: TRBV5-8; size: .; DNA: TGTGCCAGCAGAAGGGGGCTGGCTAATGAAAAACTGTTTTTT; CDR3: CASRRGLANEKLFF
J: TRBJ1-1; D: .; V: TRBV25-1; size: .; DNA: TGTGCCAGCAGTGGATTACAGGGGAACACTGAAGCTTTCTTT; CDR3: CASSGLQGNTEAFF
J: TRBJ2-3; D: .; V: TRBV5-1; size: .; DNA: TGCGCCAGCAGCCCCCGACAGGGAGGACTCACAGATACGCAGTATTTT; CDR3: CASSPRQGGLTDTQYF
J: TRBJ1-4; D: TRBD1; V: TRBV9; size: few; DNA: TGTGCCAGCAGCGTAGGTATAGGGACAGCGAATGAAAAACTGTTTTTT; CDR3: CASSVGIGTANEKLFF
J: TRBJ1-6; D: .; V: TRBV2; size: .; DNA: TGTGCCAGCACAAGGGCAGGGGTCAATTCACCCCTCCACTTT; CDR3: CASTRAGVNSPLHF